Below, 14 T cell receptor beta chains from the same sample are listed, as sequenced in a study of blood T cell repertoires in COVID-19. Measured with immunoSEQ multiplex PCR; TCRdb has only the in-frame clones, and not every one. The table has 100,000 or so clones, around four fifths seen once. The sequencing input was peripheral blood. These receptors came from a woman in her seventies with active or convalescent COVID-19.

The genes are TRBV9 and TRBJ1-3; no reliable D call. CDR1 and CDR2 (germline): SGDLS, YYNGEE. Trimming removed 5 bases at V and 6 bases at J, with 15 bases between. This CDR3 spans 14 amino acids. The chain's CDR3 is CASRSDGSANTIYF. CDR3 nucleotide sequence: TGTGCCAGCAGATCTGATGGGAGTGCAAACACCATATATTTT.

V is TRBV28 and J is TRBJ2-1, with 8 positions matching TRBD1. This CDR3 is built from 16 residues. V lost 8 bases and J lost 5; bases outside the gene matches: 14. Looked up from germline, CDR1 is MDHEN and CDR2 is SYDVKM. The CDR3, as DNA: TGTGCCAGCGAAAATTACAGGGGGGCTTCCCACAATGAGCAGTTCTTC. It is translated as CASENYRGASHNEQFF.

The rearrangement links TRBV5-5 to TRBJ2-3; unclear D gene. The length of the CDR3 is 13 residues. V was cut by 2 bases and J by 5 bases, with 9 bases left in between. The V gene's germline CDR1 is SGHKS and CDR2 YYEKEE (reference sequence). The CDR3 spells CASSFGWKDTQYF. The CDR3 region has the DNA TGTGCCAGCAGCTTCGGGTGGAAAGATACGCAGTATTTT.

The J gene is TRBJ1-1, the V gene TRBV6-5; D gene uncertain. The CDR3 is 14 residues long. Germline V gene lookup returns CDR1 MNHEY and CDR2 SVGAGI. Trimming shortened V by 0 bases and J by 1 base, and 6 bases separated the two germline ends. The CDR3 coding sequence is TGTGCCAGCAGTTACTCGGAGGGGAACACTGAAGCTTTCTTT. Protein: CASSYSEGNTEAFF.

The DNA of the CDR3 is TGTGCCAGCTCACTACAGTCCTCCGAAAAACTGTTTTTT. Translation: CASSLQSSEKLFF. This sequence joins TRBV18 and TRBJ1-4; D not certain. Germline V lookup: CDR1 KGHSH, CDR2 LQKENI. The ends were cut back, 4 bases at V and 8 bases at J, with 11 bases in the middle. CDR3 length: 13 amino acids.

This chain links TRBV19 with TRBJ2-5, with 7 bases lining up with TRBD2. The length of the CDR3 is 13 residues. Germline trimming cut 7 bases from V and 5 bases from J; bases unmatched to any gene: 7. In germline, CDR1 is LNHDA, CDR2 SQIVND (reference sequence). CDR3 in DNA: TGTGCCAGTACCACTCGGGGGGAGGAGACCCAGTACTTC. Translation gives CASTTRGEETQYF. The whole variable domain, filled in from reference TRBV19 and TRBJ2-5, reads DGGITQSPKYLFRKEGQNVTLSCEQNLNHDAMYWYRQDPGQGLRLIYYSQIVNDFQKGDIAEGYSVSREKKESFPLTVTSAQKNPTAFYLCASTTRGEETQYFGPGTRLLVL.

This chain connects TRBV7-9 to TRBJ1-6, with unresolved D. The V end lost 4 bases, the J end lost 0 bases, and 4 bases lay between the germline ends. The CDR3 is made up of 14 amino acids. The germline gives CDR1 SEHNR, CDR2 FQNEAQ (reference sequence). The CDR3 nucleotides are TGTGCCAGCAGCTGGAGCTCCTATAATTCACCCCTCCACTTT. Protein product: CASSWSSYNSPLHF.

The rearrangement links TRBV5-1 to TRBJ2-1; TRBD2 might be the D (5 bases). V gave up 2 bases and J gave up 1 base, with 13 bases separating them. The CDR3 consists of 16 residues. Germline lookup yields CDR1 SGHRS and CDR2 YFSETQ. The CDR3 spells CASSFVRGDSYNEQFF. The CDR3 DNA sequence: TGCGCCAGCAGCTTTGTTCGGGGAGATTCCTACAATGAGCAGTTCTTC.

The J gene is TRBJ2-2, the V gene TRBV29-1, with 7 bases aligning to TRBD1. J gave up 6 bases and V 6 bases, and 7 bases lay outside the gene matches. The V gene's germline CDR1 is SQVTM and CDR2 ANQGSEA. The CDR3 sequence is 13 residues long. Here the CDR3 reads CSVADRVAGELFF. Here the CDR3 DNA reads TGCAGCGTGGCCGACAGGGTAGCCGGGGAGCTGTTTTTT.

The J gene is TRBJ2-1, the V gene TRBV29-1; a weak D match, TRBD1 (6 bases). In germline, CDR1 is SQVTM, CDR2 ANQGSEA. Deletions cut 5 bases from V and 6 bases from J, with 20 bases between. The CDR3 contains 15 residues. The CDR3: CSVRRGELRGNEQFF. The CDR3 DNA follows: TGCAGCGTTCGCAGGGGCGAATTGAGGGGCAATGAGCAGTTCTTC.

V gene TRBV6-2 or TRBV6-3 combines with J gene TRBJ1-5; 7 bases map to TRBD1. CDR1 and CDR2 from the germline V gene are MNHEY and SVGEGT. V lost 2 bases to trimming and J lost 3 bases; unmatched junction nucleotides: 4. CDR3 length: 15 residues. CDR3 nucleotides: TGTGCCAGCAGTTACACCGGGACAGACAATCAGCCCCAGCATTTT. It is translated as CASSYTGTDNQPQHF.

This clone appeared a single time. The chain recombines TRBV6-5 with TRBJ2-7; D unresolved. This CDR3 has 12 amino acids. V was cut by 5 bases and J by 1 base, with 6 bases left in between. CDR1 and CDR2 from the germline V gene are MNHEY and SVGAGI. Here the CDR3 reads CASSSPSYEQYF. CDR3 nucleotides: TGTGCCAGCAGTAGCCCTTCCTACGAGCAGTACTTC.

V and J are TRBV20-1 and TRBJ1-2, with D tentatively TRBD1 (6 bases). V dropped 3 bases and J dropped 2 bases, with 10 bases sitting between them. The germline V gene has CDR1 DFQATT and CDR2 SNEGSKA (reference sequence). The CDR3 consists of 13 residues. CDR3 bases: TGCAGTGCTAGTGTACAGGGCAACTATGGCTACACCTTC. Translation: CSASVQGNYGYTF.

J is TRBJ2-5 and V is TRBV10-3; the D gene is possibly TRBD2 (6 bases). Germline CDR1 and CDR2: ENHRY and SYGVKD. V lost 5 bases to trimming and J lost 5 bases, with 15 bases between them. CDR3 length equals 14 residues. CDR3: CAISREGGEETQYF. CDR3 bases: TGTGCCATCAGTCGAGAGGGCGGGGAGGAGACCCAGTACTTC.